The T cell receptor (beta chain) under discussion was sequenced for a study of blood T cells in healthy people across ages. Whole-study context: In model experiments, template switching was able to capture about one barcoded beta molecule for every two T cells that were present. Whole-study results and caveats: More naive CD4+ cells and higher diversity were found in long-lived than in aged donors. The recorded TCR beta diversity per million T cells decreased in a roughly linear manner with age. PBMCs that were unsorted prevented a conclusive naive versus antigen-experienced comparison.

A sample-barcoded 5' primer and a J-beta primer mix were used in a second PCR of roughly 7 to 11 cycles. In TCRdb, the 5' RACE reads were re-called with MiXCR into one record per CDR3 protein. Of hundreds of thousands of distinct CDR3 sequences listed, approximately 25% are singletons. For this clonotype: No antigen is known for it.

J was trimmed by 2 bases and V by 4 bases; bases with no gene match: 10. The CDR3 is 16 amino acids. Germline V gene lookup returns CDR1 SGHTA and CDR2 FQGNSA. This same sample was also taken into another study, of T cells of mothers and their children.

This rearrangement joins TRBV7-2 to TRBJ2-5, with 7 bases that match TRBD2. This TCR was sampled from a boy under 18 in good health. The material sequenced was blood. This CDR3 is CASSYNGRSWQETQYF. DNA of the CDR3: TGTGCCAGCAGCTATAACGGGAGGAGTTGGCAAGAGACCCAGTACTTC.